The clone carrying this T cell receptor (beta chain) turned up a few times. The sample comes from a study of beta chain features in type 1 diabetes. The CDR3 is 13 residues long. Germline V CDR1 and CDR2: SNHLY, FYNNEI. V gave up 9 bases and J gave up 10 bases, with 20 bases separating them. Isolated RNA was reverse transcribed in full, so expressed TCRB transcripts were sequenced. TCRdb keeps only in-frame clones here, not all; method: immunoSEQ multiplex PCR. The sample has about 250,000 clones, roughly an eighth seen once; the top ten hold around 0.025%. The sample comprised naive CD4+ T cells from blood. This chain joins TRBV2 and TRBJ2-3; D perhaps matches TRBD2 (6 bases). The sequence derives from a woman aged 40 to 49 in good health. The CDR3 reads CARTAGTQGPQYF. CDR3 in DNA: TGTGCCAGAACCGCCGGGACTCAAGGTCCGCAGTATTTT.